The entry that follows covers one T cell receptor (beta chain) sequence. What it binds is unknown. Germline V lookup: CDR1 MNHEY, CDR2 SVGEGT. Trimming took off 0 bases at V and 5 bases at J, with 17 bases between the two ends. The CDR3 consists of 17 residues. This sample was taken from a study of T cells after yellow fever vaccination. About the study: SMART-Seq v4 Ultra Low Input prepared libraries from low-cell fractions. General observations from the study: Re-detected after boosting: most primary clones, 96% of CD4 and less than 90% of CD8. A limited proportion of clonotypes was detected within both the CD4 and CD8 compartments.

Template switching with 5'RACE generated the TCR cDNA and added a universal primer site and UMIs. TCRdb ran MiXCR on the 5' RACE reads and lists one entry per CDR3 protein. The repertoire holds 85,000 to 100,000 distinct CDR3 sequences, with roughly 5.2% as singletons. The rearrangement links TRBV6-2 or TRBV6-3 to TRBJ2-1; D is possibly TRBD1 or TRBD2 (7 bases each). The sequencing here drew on CD8+ T cells sorted from PBMCs, taken 10 days after the yellow fever booster vaccination. This sequence was found in a young man who received the YFV17D yellow fever vaccine. CDR3 coding DNA: TGTGCCAGCAGTTACTCTTTTGCAGGGGGGGTAGACAATGAGCAGTTCTTC. Protein sequence: CASSYSFAGGVDNEQFF.